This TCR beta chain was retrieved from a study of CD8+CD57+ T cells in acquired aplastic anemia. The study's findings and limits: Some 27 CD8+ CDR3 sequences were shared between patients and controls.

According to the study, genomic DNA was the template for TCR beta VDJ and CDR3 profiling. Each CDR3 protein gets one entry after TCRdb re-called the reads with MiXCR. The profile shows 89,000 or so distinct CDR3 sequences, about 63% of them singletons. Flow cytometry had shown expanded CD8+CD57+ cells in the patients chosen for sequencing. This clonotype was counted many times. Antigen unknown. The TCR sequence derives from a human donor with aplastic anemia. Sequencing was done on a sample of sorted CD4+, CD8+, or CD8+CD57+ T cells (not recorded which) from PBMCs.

The DNA of the CDR3 is TGTGCCAGCAGCCAGGACGGAACCCGATCCCATGAGCAGTTCTTC. Translating gives CASSQDGTRSHEQFF. The V call is TRBV4-2, the J call TRBJ2-1; D call uncertain. V was trimmed by 3 bases and J by 8 bases, leaving 17 bases between them. CDR1 is LGHNA and CDR2 is YNFKEQ in the germline V gene. This CDR3 region has 15 residues.